This entry is about one T cell receptor (beta chain). V lost 2 bases, J lost 4 bases, and 9 bases lay in between. CDR3 size: 14 residues. This record belongs to a study of patients and donors after allogeneic stem cell transplantation. TCRdb analysed the RT-PCR reads with MiXCR anew, one entry per CDR3 protein. Of approximately 430,000 distinct CDR3 sequences listed, roughly 16% are singletons. The sequence derives from a human donor who was either an allogeneic HSCT recipient or a stem cell or donor lymphocyte infusion donor (not recorded which). It is not recorded whose cells these are; they may come from a transplant donor. What was sequenced was blood, either unsorted or a sorted T cell fraction (not recorded which). V and J are TRBV12-3 or TRBV12-4 and TRBJ2-1; maybe TRBD1 (5 bases). CDR3 sequence reads: CASSLQDKYNEQFF. The CDR3 DNA reads TGTGCCAGCAGTTTACAGGACAAATACAATGAGCAGTTCTTC.